The 17 T cell receptor beta chains below come from one sample, sequenced in a study of beta chain features in type 1 diabetes. Study outcomes and limitations: Moderate yet significant TCRB CDR3 shortening was seen in Type 1 diabetes patients in all four CD4+ subsets.

What was sequenced were expressed TCRB transcripts, since all of the isolated RNA had been reverse transcribed. This table comes from immunoSEQ multiplex PCR, and its TCRdb copy is limited to in-frame clones, with some not included. The data show approximately 730,000 clones, under 15% seen once. These receptors' targets are unknown. The sequenced sample consisted of naive CD4+ T cells from blood. All receptors come from a man between 18 and 29 years old with type 1 diabetes.

This sequence joins TRBV25-1 and TRBJ2-7; D call uncertain. This CDR3 comprises 11 residues. The V and J ends lost 4 bases and 3 bases respectively, with 4 bases between them. Germline V gene data show CDR1 as MGHDK and CDR2 as SYGVNS. In DNA, the CDR3 is TGTGCCAGCAGTGGTCACTACGAGCAGTACTTC. Its translation is CASSGHYEQYF.

This clone occurred a few times. The chain couples TRBV7-2 to TRBJ2-3; weak D call: TRBD1 (8 bases). Germline V gene lookup returns CDR1 SGHTA and CDR2 FQGNSA. CDR3 length: 16 amino acids. V was cut by 4 bases and J by 2 bases, with 16 bases left in between. The CDR3 DNA reads as TGTGCCAGCAGCTCCCAGGGGGCGGGGGCCACAGATACGCAGTATTTT. Its protein is CASSSQGAGATDTQYF.

V is TRBV7-3 and J is TRBJ2-7; TRBD2 matches at 8 bases. This CDR3 has 15 residues. From germline, CDR1 is SGHTA and CDR2 FQGTGA. V dropped 5 bases and J dropped 5; count of bases not matched to a gene: 11. DNA for the CDR3: TGTGCCAGCAGCCCGAATCGGGAGGGAGTAGACGAGCAGTACTTC. Its translation: CASSPNREGVDEQYF.

This chain connects TRBV19 to TRBJ2-1; D unclear. The CDR3 runs to 14 residues. Per the germline V gene, CDR1 is LNHDA and CDR2 is SQIVND (reference sequence). V was cut by 0 bases and J by 8 bases, with 11 bases left in between. CDR3 region: CASSIDWPGYEQFF. The CDR3 DNA sequence: TGTGCCAGTAGTATAGACTGGCCCGGGTATGAGCAGTTCTTC.

The V gene is TRBV4-1, the J gene TRBJ2-7; D may be TRBD2 (6 bases). Germline CDR1 is MGHRA and CDR2 is YSYEKL. This CDR3 is 18 amino acids long. The ends were cut back, 3 bases at V and 1 base at J, with 22 bases in the middle. The CDR3 DNA sequence: TGCGCCAGCAGCCATATCGGGCGGGAAAGATCCGATTCCTACGAGCAGTACTTC. It yields the protein CASSHIGRERSDSYEQYF.

This clone turned up a few times. In DNA form, the CDR3 reads TGTGCCAGCAGCTTAGGACAGGGGGCTTTGGACAATGAGCAGTTCTTC. It translates to CASSLGQGALDNEQFF. This chain joins TRBV7-9 and TRBJ2-1; TRBD1 matches 10 bases. Germline V gives CDR1 SEHNR, CDR2 FQNEAQ (reference sequence). Germline trimming cut 1 base from V and 5 bases from J; bases unmatched to any gene: 5. The length of the CDR3 is 16 residues. Full variable domain (rest looked up from reference TRBV7-9 and TRBJ2-1): DTGVSQNPRHKITKRGQNVTFRCDPISEHNRLYWYRQTLGQGPEFLTYFQNEAQLEKSRLLSDRFSAERPKGSFSTLEIQRTEQGDSAMYLCASSLGQGALDNEQFFGPGTRLTVL.

This clone occurred a few times. This sequence joins TRBV9 and TRBJ2-5, with 9 bases lining up with TRBD2. Germline CDR1 and CDR2: SGDLS and YYNGEE. With V trimmed by 3 bases and J by 3 bases, 18 bases remained unmatched. The CDR3 totals 19 residues. The CDR3 sequence is CASSAQARVAGVTKETQYF. CDR3 nucleotides: TGTGCCAGCAGCGCCCAAGCCAGGGTAGCGGGGGTAACGAAAGAGACCCAGTACTTC.

In its sample, this clone was seen a few times. The genes are TRBV10-1 and TRBJ2-1; no clear D gene. Looked up from germline, CDR1 is WNHNN and CDR2 is SYGVQD (reference sequence). The CDR3 contains 12 residues. Between the trimmed V and J ends, which lost 2 bases and 5 bases, there was a span of 4 bases. This CDR3 is CASSEVDNEQFF. In DNA, the CDR3 is TGCGCCAGCAGTGAGGTGGACAATGAGCAGTTCTTC.

The CDR3 DNA reads as TGTGCCAGCAGCGTAGCAGGATTAGCGGGGATCGAAGGAGAGACCCAGTACTTC. Its translation: CASSVAGLAGIEGETQYF. This sequence joins TRBV9 and TRBJ2-5, with 8 positions matching TRBD2. Germline CDR1 reads SGDLS; CDR2 reads YYNGEE. The V segment lost 0 bases and the J segment 4 bases; nucleotides outside the gene matches: 14. This CDR3 is built from 18 residues. The variable domain in full, completed from reference TRBV9 and TRBJ2-5, reads DSGVTQTPKHLITATGQRVTLRCSPRSGDLSVYWYQQSLDQGLQFLIQYYNGEERAKGNILERFSAQQFPDLHSELNLSSLELGDSALYFCASSVAGLAGIEGETQYFGPGTRLLVL.

This clone has only a few counts. The chain recombines TRBV19 with TRBJ1-5; no clear D. Deletions cut 9 bases from V and 3 bases from J, with 24 bases between. CDR3 length: 17 residues. CDR1 and CDR2 (germline): LNHDA, SQIVND (reference sequence). Here the CDR3 DNA reads TGTGCCAGCCCCAAGGTGAGGGAATGGGTTAACAATCAGCCCCAGCATTTT. This sequence encodes CASPKVREWVNNQPQHF.

This clone was seen only a few times. The chain couples TRBV7-2 to TRBJ2-6; no reliable D call. The germline V gene encodes CDR1 SGHTA and CDR2 FQGNSA. V was shortened by 3 bases and J by 2 bases, with 8 bases between the two germline ends. This CDR3 is built from 15 residues. CDR3 protein: CASSLVATGANVLTF. In DNA form, the CDR3 reads TGTGCCAGCAGCTTGGTAGCTACTGGGGCCAACGTCCTGACTTTC. Filled out from reference TRBV7-2 and TRBJ2-6, the complete variable domain reads GAGVSQSPSNKVTEKGKDVELRCDPISGHTALYWYRQSLGQGLEFLIYFQGNSAPDKSGLPSDRFSAERTGGSVSTLTIQRTQQEDSAVYLCASSLVATGANVLTFGAGSRLTVL.

This clone was detected a few times. This chain uses TRBV9 with TRBJ2-1; D unresolved. V shed 3 bases and J shed 7 bases, with 14 bases lying between them. This CDR3 has 14 residues. In germline, CDR1 is SGDLS, CDR2 YYNGEE. This CDR3 reads CASSADPGRNEQFF. The CDR3 region has the DNA TGTGCCAGCAGCGCCGATCCCGGGCGGAATGAGCAGTTCTTC.

This clone has more than one count but fewer than ten. The chain recombines TRBV11-3 with TRBJ1-6, with a possible D match to TRBD1 (6 bases). CDR3 length equals 15 residues. Deletions cut 5 bases from V and 5 bases from J, with 13 bases between. From germline, CDR1 is SGHNT and CDR2 YENEEA. The CDR3 DNA sequence: TGTGCCAGCAGCACCCTAGGGGGAAATAATTCACCCCTCCACTTT. Its translation: CASSTLGGNNSPLHF.

This clone was counted a few times. A read error may produce the germline difference seen at one junction end. Different DNA sequences within this sample yield the same CDR3. The chain uses TRBV7-7 and TRBJ2-1, with TRBD2 as a possible D gene (6 bases). Germline CDR1 and CDR2: SSHAT and FNYEAQ (reference sequence). The CDR3 is 13 residues long. The CDR3 DNA reads as TGTGCTAGCAGTCCCGGGAGCTACAATGAGCAGTTCTTC. Translating gives CASSPGSYNEQFF.

The chain employs TRBV6-1 and TRBJ1-2; D is unclear. Per the germline V gene, CDR1 is MNHNS and CDR2 is SASEGT. Trimming took off 6 bases at V and 3 bases at J, with 2 bases between the two ends. The CDR3 runs to 10 residues. The chain's CDR3 is CASRDYGYTF. Written as DNA, the CDR3 is TGTGCCAGCAGGGACTATGGCTACACCTTC.

This clone was observed a handful of times. This same CDR3 is encoded by further DNA sequences in the sample. The chain links TRBV7-9 to TRBJ1-2, with D possibly matching TRBD1 (6 bases). Germline CDR1 reads SEHNR; CDR2 reads FQNEAQ (reference sequence). This CDR3 region has 14 residues. V was pared by 2 bases and J by 2 bases, with 9 bases between. The CDR3 is CASSLLGANYGYTF. DNA of the CDR3: TGTGCCAGCAGCTTACTGGGGGCGAACTATGGCTACACCTTC.

In this sample, this clone turned up a few times. The gene calls are TRBV5-6 and TRBJ2-1, with D maybe TRBD2 (6 bases). There are 15 residues in the CDR3. Trimming stripped 7 bases from V and 4 bases from J, with 18 bases between. The V gene's germline CDR1 is SGHDT and CDR2 YYEEEE. The CDR3 loop is CASCMSPGVYNEQFF. CDR3 DNA sequence: TGTGCCAGCTGCATGTCGCCGGGGGTGTACAATGAGCAGTTCTTC.